One sample yielded the 30 T cell receptor beta chains listed below, sequenced in a study of patients and donors after allogeneic stem cell transplantation. TCRdb ran MiXCR on the RT-PCR reads and lists one entry per CDR3 protein. Here the sample spans about 410,000 distinct CDR3 sequences, approximately 16% being singletons. Sequenced: blood, either unsorted or a sorted T cell fraction (not recorded which). The receptor source for this set is a human donor who was either an allogeneic HSCT recipient or a stem cell or donor lymphocyte infusion donor (not recorded which). It is not recorded whose cells these are; they may come from a transplant donor.

This clonotype appeared a few times. The V and J genes are TRBV6-1 and TRBJ1-4, with TRBD1 identical over 7 bases. The CDR3 contains 13 residues. Germline V lookup: CDR1 MNHNS, CDR2 SASEGT. V lost 6 bases to trimming and J lost 5 bases; unmatched junction nucleotides: 3. This CDR3 reads CASRDRKNEKLFF. CDR3 DNA sequence: TGTGCCAGCAGGGACAGGAAGAATGAAAAACTGTTTTTT.

The chain carries TRBV14 and TRBJ2-7; D gene uncertain. Germline V gene lookup returns CDR1 SGHDN and CDR2 FVKESK. This CDR3 is 15 amino acids long. V was pared by 3 bases and J by 6 bases, with 18 bases between. The CDR3 DNA reads as TGTGCCAGCAGCCACCTACACAACTATGGTGGCGAGCAGTACTTC. This sequence encodes CASSHLHNYGGEQYF.

V is TRBV14 and J is TRBJ2-3; tentative D call: TRBD1 (6 bases). Between the trimmed V and J ends, which lost 3 bases and 6 bases, there was a span of 22 bases. The CDR3 has 17 residues. Looked up from germline, CDR1 is SGHDN and CDR2 is FVKESK. CDR3 sequence: CASSHPRDTYAADTQYF. In nucleotides, the CDR3 is TGTGCCAGCAGCCACCCCCGGGACACGTACGCAGCTGATACGCAGTATTTT.

This chain uses TRBV3-1 with TRBJ2-2; D gene uncertain. The V gene lost 0 bases and the J gene lost 5 bases, with 7 bases spanning the gap. Germline CDR1 and CDR2: LGHDT and YNNKEL (reference sequence). The length of the CDR3 is 14 residues. CDR3 in amino acids: CASSQDSRTGELFF. CDR3 bases: TGTGCCAGCAGCCAAGATTCGAGGACCGGGGAGCTGTTTTTT.

V is TRBV10-1 and J is TRBJ2-7; D is unclear. V lost 4 bases to trimming and J lost 1 base, with 20 bases between them. The CDR3 spans 17 residues. Germline V CDR1 and CDR2: WNHNN, SYGVQD (reference sequence). CDR3 nucleotides: TGCGCCAGCAGTGCTCCCCCCCAGGCAGCCATGTCCTACGAGCAGTACTTC. Translation gives CASSAPPQAAMSYEQYF.

This clonotype has just a few counts. The chain couples TRBV11-1 to TRBJ2-7; 7 bases map to TRBD1. This CDR3 is 14 amino acids long. CDR1 and CDR2 from the germline V gene are SGHAT and FQDESV (reference sequence). After removal of 5 bases from V and 1 base from J, the junction contained 5 bases not matched to a gene. As DNA, the CDR3 is TGTGCCAGCAGCCCATGGACAGGTTCCTACGAGCAGTACTTC. Its translation: CASSPWTGSYEQYF.

This clonotype was detected a few times. V and J are TRBV24-1 and TRBJ2-1; D unclear. CDR1 is KGHDR and CDR2 is SFDVKD in the germline V gene. V was shortened by 2 bases and J by 0 bases, with 16 bases between the two germline ends. The CDR3 runs to 18 residues. CDR3 coding DNA: TGTGCCACCAGTGATTCACCCGGTCGAAAGAGCTCCTACAATGAGCAGTTCTTC. Its translation is CATSDSPGRKSSYNEQFF.

The chain carries TRBV25-1 and TRBJ1-2, with TRBD1 matching 10 bases. CDR1 is MGHDK, CDR2 SYGVNS, per germline. This CDR3 has 14 amino acids. The trim removed 5 bases at V and 5 bases at J, leaving 5 bases unmatched. The CDR3 protein is CASSIGQGGYGYTF. CDR3 nucleotides: TGTGCCAGCAGTATAGGACAGGGGGGGTATGGCTACACCTTC.

The table lists this clonotype with a few counts. V usage is TRBV15 and J usage is TRBJ2-5, with D perhaps being TRBD1 or TRBD2 (6 bases each). The germline V and J ends were trimmed by 1 base and 1 base, with 7 bases remaining between them. Germline V gives CDR1 LNHNV, CDR2 YYDKDF (reference sequence). CDR3 length: 14 amino acids. The CDR3 loop is CATSRGGAQETQYF. As DNA, the CDR3 is TGTGCCACCAGCAGAGGGGGGGCCCAAGAGACCCAGTACTTC. Together with reference TRBV15 and TRBJ2-5, the CDR3 gives the full variable domain: DAMVIQNPRYQVTQFGKPVTLSCSQTLNHNVMYWYQQKSSQAPKLLFHYYDKDFNNEADTPDNFQSRRPNTSFCFLDIRSPGLGDTAMYLCATSRGGAQETQYFGPGTRLLVL.

This clonotype was found many times. V and J are TRBV5-1 and TRBJ2-1; TRBD1 or TRBD2 may be the D gene (5 bases each). The germline CDR1 and CDR2 sequences are SGHRS and YFSETQ. This CDR3 has 13 amino acids. Trimming removed 4 bases at V and 8 bases at J, with 13 bases between. CDR3 coding DNA: TGCGCCAGCAGCCTAGGTAGGGGAGATGAGCAGTTCTTC. This codes for CASSLGRGDEQFF. Complete variable domain (other parts from reference TRBV5-1 and TRBJ2-1): KAGVTQTPRYLIKTRGQQVTLSCSPISGHRSVSWYQQTPGQGLQFLFEYFSETQRNKGNFPGRFSGRQFSNSRSEMNVSTLELGDSALYLCASSLGRGDEQFFGPGTRLTVL.

This clonotype was picked up a small number of times. The V and J genes are TRBV27 and TRBJ2-3; D is perhaps TRBD1 or TRBD2 (6 bases each). The CDR3 totals 14 residues. V was cut by 5 bases and J by 6 bases, with 15 bases left in between. Germline CDR1 MNHEY, CDR2 SMNVEV (reference sequence). CDR3 DNA: TGTGCCAGCAGTAACCGGGGGCCGGCTGATACGCAGTATTTT. Residues: CASSNRGPADTQYF.

This chain joins TRBV12-3 or TRBV12-4 and TRBJ2-5, with 11 bases fitting TRBD2. The CDR3 has 17 residues. V lost 4 bases and J lost 3; bases outside the gene matches: 10. The CDR3 sequence is CASSSTSGGRSKETQYF. The CDR3 DNA sequence: TGTGCCAGCAGTTCAACTAGCGGGGGCCGTAGTAAAGAGACCCAGTACTTC.

CDR3 sequence (DNA): TGTGCCTGGTCAGGGAACACCGGGGAGCTGTTTTTT. Its protein product is CAWSGNTGELFF. The V call is TRBV30, the J call TRBJ2-2, with D uncertain. Trimming cost V 5 bases and J 1 base, with 5 bases left between them. Germline lookup yields CDR1 GTSNPN and CDR2 SVGIG (reference sequence). CDR3 length: 12 amino acids.

In its sample, this clonotype was seen a few times. This chain links TRBV20-1 with TRBJ2-3, with TRBD2 matching over 10 bases. Trimming took 2 bases from V and 3 from J; bases not matched to a gene: 8. Germline V gives CDR1 DFQATT, CDR2 SNEGSKA (reference sequence). The CDR3 is 16 amino acids. The CDR3 here is CSARRTGTSVTDTQYF. The DNA of the CDR3 is TGCAGTGCTAGACGTACCGGGACTAGCGTAACAGATACGCAGTATTTT.

The chain is built from TRBV12-3 or TRBV12-4 and TRBJ2-4; 7 nucleotides agree with TRBD2. V was clipped by 3 bases and J by 0 bases; unmatched bases: 8. The length of the CDR3 is 17 residues. CDR3 sequence reads: CASSLYGGGLAKNIQYF. Written as DNA, the CDR3 is TGTGCCAGCAGTTTGTATGGCGGGGGATTAGCCAAAAACATTCAGTACTTC.

The chain couples TRBV6-4 to TRBJ2-1; D is undetermined. V was pared by 7 bases and J by 9 bases, with 7 bases between. Germline CDR1 reads MRHNA; CDR2 reads SNTAGT. The CDR3 sequence is 10 residues long. CDR3 sequence (DNA): TGTGCCAGCATTTTTAGTGAGCAGTTCTTC. Translating gives CASIFSEQFF.

This chain connects TRBV6-1 to TRBJ1-1; D is ambiguous. The CDR3 loop spans 13 amino acids. V lost 5 bases and J 5 bases, leaving 12 bases between the germline ends. The germline V gene has CDR1 MNHNS and CDR2 SASEGT. The CDR3 sequence is CASSPRPRTEAFF. DNA of the CDR3: TGTGCCAGCAGTCCCCGACCTCGGACTGAAGCTTTCTTT.

There are a few counts of this clonotype. The chain carries TRBV9 and TRBJ1-6; 9 bases align to TRBD1. CDR1 is SGDLS, CDR2 YYNGEE, per germline. The CDR3 has 15 residues. V dropped 0 bases and J dropped 10; count of bases not matched to a gene: 5. This chain's CDR3 is CASSVEGTGTSPLHF. The DNA of the CDR3 is TGTGCCAGCAGCGTAGAAGGGACAGGGACCTCACCCCTCCACTTT.

This clonotype turned up a few times. V is TRBV20-1 and J is TRBJ2-5; no clear D. The germline V gene has CDR1 DFQATT and CDR2 SNEGSKA (reference sequence). Trimming took off 6 bases at V and 4 bases at J, with 12 bases between the two ends. This CDR3 is 12 amino acids long. The CDR3 is CSAGLVAETQYF. For the CDR3, the DNA is TGCAGTGCCGGATTAGTCGCAGAGACCCAGTACTTC.

This clonotype was seen once. The chain has TRBV12-5 and TRBJ2-1; D unresolved. V lost 4 bases and J lost 15, with 13 bases in between. The CDR3 totals 11 residues. CDR1 LGHNT and CDR2 FRNRAP come from the germline V gene. The CDR3 DNA reads TGTGCTAGTGGTTCTGGCAGGCAGTGGTTCTTC. This encodes CASGSGRQWFF. Full variable domain (outside the CDR3, taken from reference TRBV12-5 and TRBJ2-1): DARVTQTPRHKVTEMGQEVTMRCQPILGHNTVFWYRQTMMQGLELLAYFRNRAPLDDSGMPKDRFSAEMPDATLATLKIQPSEPRDSAVYFCASGSGRQWFFGPGTRLTVL.

This clonotype was seen a few times. The chain carries TRBV12-3 or TRBV12-4 and TRBJ2-1, with 13 bases lining up with TRBD2. Trimming took 2 bases from V and 6 from J; bases not matched to a gene: 4. The CDR3 extends over 16 amino acids. The DNA for the CDR3 is TGTGCCAGCAGTTTACCCACTAGCGGGGGGGCCAATGAGCAGTTCTTC. Protein product: CASSLPTSGGANEQFF.

The chain combines TRBV12-3 or TRBV12-4 with TRBJ1-5, with D unclear. Trimming cost V 5 bases and J 9 bases, with 11 bases left between them. The length of the CDR3 is 12 residues. The CDR3 sequence: CASSDTGSPQHF. Written as DNA, the CDR3 is TGTGCCAGCAGTGACACCGGGTCGCCCCAGCATTTT.

The V call is TRBV2, the J call TRBJ2-7, with 8 positions matching TRBD2. The ends lost 6 bases at V and 5 bases at J; junction bases unmatched: 15. Germline V lookup: CDR1 SNHLY, CDR2 FYNNEI. The CDR3 extends over 16 amino acids. The CDR3 is CASRIPRGTRGDEQYF. CDR3 coding DNA: TGTGCCAGCAGGATCCCCCGTGGGACTAGAGGGGACGAGCAGTACTTC.

This chain links TRBV11-3 with TRBJ2-1; TRBD2 is a possible D gene (6 bases). Germline V gene lookup returns CDR1 SGHNT and CDR2 YENEEA. The CDR3 contains 12 residues. V dropped 6 bases and J dropped 6 bases, with 9 bases sitting between them. CDR3 loop: CASRWDSNEQFF. The CDR3 DNA reads as TGTGCCAGCAGATGGGACTCCAATGAGCAGTTCTTC.

This clonotype was seen a few times. The chain joins TRBV4-3 to TRBJ1-1, with D maybe TRBD1 (6 bases). V dropped 5 bases and J dropped 4 bases, with 14 bases sitting between them. The V gene's germline CDR1 is LGHNA and CDR2 YSLEER. This CDR3 contains 14 residues. This chain's CDR3 is CASSAGTGSTEAFF. The CDR3 DNA reads as TGCGCCAGCAGCGCAGGTACAGGGTCCACTGAAGCTTTCTTT.

V gene TRBV27 combines with J gene TRBJ1-6, with D unclear. This CDR3 comprises 15 residues. Germline-derived CDR1 and CDR2 are MNHEY and SMNVEV (reference sequence). The V end was cut by 7 bases, the J end by 0 bases, with 10 bases between. The CDR3 sequence is CASTGRSSYNSPLHF. The CDR3 DNA sequence: TGTGCCAGCACTGGGCGGAGCTCCTATAATTCACCCCTCCACTTT.

This clonotype was recorded a few times. V and J are TRBV5-4 and TRBJ1-4, with 7 positions matching TRBD1. Germline CDR1 is SGHNT and CDR2 is YYREEE (reference sequence). Trimming removed 2 bases from V and 7 bases from J; junction bases left unmatched: 8. The CDR3 is 15 residues long. The CDR3 DNA is TGTGCCAGCAGCTTTCGGGACAGTGGAGGTGAAAAACTGTTTTTT. Its protein is CASSFRDSGGEKLFF. The full variable domain, its missing parts supplied by reference TRBV5-4 and TRBJ1-4, is ETGVTQSPTHLIKTRGQQVTLRCSSQSGHNTVSWYQQALGQGPQFIFQYYREEENGRGNFPPRFSGLQFPNYSSELNVNALELDDSALYLCASSFRDSGGEKLFFGSGTQLSVL.

This clonotype was detected only a few times. The chain uses TRBV19 and TRBJ2-5; D uncertain. Germline V gives CDR1 LNHDA, CDR2 SQIVND (reference sequence). This CDR3 has 13 residues. V lost 7 bases and J lost 1, with 10 bases in between. The CDR3 protein is CASKARSQETQYF. CDR3 DNA: TGTGCCAGTAAGGCGCGGTCCCAAGAGACCCAGTACTTC. Full variable domain (outside the CDR3, taken from reference TRBV19 and TRBJ2-5): DGGITQSPKYLFRKEGQNVTLSCEQNLNHDAMYWYRQDPGQGLRLIYYSQIVNDFQKGDIAEGYSVSREKKESFPLTVTSAQKNPTAFYLCASKARSQETQYFGPGTRLLVL.

This clonotype was seen a few times. The CDR3 DNA follows: TGTGCCAGCAGTGATGTCCGGGGGTCCTACGAGCAGTACTTC. The encoded protein is CASSDVRGSYEQYF. The rearrangement uses TRBV2 and TRBJ2-7; possibly TRBD2 for D (6 bases). Trimming cost V 3 bases and J 1 base, with 10 bases left between them. The CDR3 runs 14 residues. CDR1 and CDR2 (germline): SNHLY, FYNNEI.

This CDR3 is CASSYAYRGSGQPQHF. The DNA of the CDR3 is TGTGCCAGCAGTTACGCGTACAGGGGGTCGGGTCAGCCCCAGCATTTT. This chain links TRBV6-2 or TRBV6-3 with TRBJ1-5; TRBD1 matches at 8 bases. CDR1 and CDR2 (germline): MNHEY, SVGEGT. This CDR3 spans 16 amino acids. V lost 2 bases to trimming and J lost 6 bases; unmatched junction nucleotides: 9.